This T cell receptor beta chain was found in a study of blood T cell repertoires in COVID-19. Recovered participants had two consecutive negative NP/OP PCR tests, healthcare professional clearance, or symptom resolution. TCRdb's copy holds only in-frame clones and misses some; the assay was immunoSEQ multiplex PCR. Among 430,000 or so clones listed, over 75% were seen once. The germline CDR1 and CDR2 sequences are SEHNR and FQNEAQ (reference sequence). The CDR3 is 15 amino acids. Trimming took off 5 bases at V and 1 base at J, with 14 bases between the two ends. This rearrangement joins TRBV7-9 to TRBJ1-2; D is undetermined. Sequences were obtained from PBMCs or T cells enriched from blood (not recorded which). This receptor was identified in a woman aged 40-49 years who had recovered from COVID-19. For the CDR3, the DNA is TGTGCCAGCAGCCCCTCAGCGGTGAATAACTATGGCTACACCTTC. Translation: CASSPSAVNNYGYTF.